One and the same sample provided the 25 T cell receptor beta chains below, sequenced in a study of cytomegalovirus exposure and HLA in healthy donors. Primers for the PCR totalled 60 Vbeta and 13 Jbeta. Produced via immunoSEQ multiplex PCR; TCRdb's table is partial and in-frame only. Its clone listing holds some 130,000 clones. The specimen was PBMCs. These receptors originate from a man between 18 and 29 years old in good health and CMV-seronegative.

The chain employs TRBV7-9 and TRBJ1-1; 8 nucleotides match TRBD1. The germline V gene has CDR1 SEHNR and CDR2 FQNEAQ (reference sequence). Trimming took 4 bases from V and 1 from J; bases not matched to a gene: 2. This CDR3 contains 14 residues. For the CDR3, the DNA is TGTGCCAGCAGCTCTGACAGGGGGAACACTGAAGCTTTCTTT. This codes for CASSSDRGNTEAFF.

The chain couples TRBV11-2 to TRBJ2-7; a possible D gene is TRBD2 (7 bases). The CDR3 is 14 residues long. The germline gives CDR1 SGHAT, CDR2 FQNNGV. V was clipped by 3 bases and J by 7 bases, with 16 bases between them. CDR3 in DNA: TGTGCCAGCAGCTTCTTGCGGGGGCTGGGGGAGCAGTACTTC. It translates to CASSFLRGLGEQYF.

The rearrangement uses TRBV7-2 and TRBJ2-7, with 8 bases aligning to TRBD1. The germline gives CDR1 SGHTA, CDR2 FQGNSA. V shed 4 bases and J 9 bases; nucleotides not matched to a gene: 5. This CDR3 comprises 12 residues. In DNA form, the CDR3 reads TGTGCCAGCAGCTCGCAGGGGGCGGTGCAGTACTTC. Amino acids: CASSSQGAVQYF.

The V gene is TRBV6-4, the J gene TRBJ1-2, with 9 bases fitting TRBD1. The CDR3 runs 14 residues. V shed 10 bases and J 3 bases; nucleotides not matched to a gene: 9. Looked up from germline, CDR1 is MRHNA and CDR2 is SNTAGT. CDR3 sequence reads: CAIGGRTGDYGYTF. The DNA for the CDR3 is TGTGCCATCGGAGGTCGGACAGGGGACTATGGCTACACCTTC.

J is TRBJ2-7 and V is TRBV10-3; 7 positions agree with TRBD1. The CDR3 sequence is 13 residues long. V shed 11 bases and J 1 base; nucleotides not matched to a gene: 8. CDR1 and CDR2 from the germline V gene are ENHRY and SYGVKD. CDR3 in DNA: TGTGCCCTCCGGGACAGTACATCCTACGAGCAGTACTTC. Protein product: CALRDSTSYEQYF.

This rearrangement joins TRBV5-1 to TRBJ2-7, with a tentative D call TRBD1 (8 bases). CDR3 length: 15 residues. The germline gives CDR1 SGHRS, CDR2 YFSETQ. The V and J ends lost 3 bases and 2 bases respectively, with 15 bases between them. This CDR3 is CASSWGGTGAYEQYF. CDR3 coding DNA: TGCGCCAGCAGCTGGGGAGGGACAGGAGCCTACGAGCAGTACTTC.

The CDR3 DNA follows: TGTGCCAGTAGTTACAGCGTGGGACAGGACTCCTACGAGCAGTACTTC. Translated, it gives CASSYSVGQDSYEQYF. The rearrangement links TRBV19 to TRBJ2-7; 8 nucleotides agree with TRBD1. The V gene end was trimmed by 5 bases and the J gene end by 0 bases; junction bases not matched to a gene: 9. The CDR3 loop spans 16 amino acids. Per the germline V gene, CDR1 is LNHDA and CDR2 is SQIVND (reference sequence).

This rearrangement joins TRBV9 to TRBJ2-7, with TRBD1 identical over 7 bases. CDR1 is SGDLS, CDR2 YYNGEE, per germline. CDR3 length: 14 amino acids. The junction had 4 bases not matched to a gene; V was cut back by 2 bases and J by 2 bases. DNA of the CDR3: TGTGCCAGCAGCGTGGGACAGATTACCTACGAGCAGTACTTC. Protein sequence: CASSVGQITYEQYF.

In DNA, the CDR3 is TGTGCCAGCAGAATTGACAGGGCCGGGGAGCTGTTTTTT. Translation: CASRIDRAGELFF. This sequence joins TRBV6-5 and TRBJ2-2; 7 bases line up with TRBD1. Germline assignment: CDR1 MNHEY and CDR2 SVGAGI. The CDR3 has 13 amino acids. J lost 6 bases, V lost 6 bases, and 4 bases had no gene match.

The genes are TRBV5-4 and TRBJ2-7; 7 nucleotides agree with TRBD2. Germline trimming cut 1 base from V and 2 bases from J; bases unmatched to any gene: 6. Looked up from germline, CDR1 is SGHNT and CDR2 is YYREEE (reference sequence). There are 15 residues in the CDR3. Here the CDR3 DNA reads TGTGCCAGCAGCTTGAGTACGGGGGGAACCTACGAGCAGTACTTC. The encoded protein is CASSLSTGGTYEQYF.

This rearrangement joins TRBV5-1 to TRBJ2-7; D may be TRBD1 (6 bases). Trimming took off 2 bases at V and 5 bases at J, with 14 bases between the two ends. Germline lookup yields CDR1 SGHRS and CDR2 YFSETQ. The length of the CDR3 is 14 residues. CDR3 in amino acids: CASSFSGGSDEQYF. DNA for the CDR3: TGCGCCAGCAGCTTTAGTGGGGGCTCAGACGAGCAGTACTTC.

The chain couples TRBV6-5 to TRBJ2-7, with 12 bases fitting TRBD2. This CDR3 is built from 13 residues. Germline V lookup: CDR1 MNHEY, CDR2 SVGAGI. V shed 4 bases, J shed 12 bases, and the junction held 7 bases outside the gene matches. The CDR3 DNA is TGTGCCAGCAGTTTTCGGACTAGCGGGGAAGCGTACTTC. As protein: CASSFRTSGEAYF.

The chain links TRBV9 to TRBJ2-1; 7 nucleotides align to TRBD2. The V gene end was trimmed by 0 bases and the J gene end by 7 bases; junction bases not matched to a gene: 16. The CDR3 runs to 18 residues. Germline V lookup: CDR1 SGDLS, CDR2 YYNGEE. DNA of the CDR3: TGTGCCAGCAGCGTAGCTACAAGGGTTGCGACACTAGCGAATGAGCAGTTCTTC. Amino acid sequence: CASSVATRVATLANEQFF. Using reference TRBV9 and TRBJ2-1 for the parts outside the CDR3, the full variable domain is DSGVTQTPKHLITATGQRVTLRCSPRSGDLSVYWYQQSLDQGLQFLIQYYNGEERAKGNILERFSAQQFPDLHSELNLSSLELGDSALYFCASSVATRVATLANEQFFGPGTRLTVL.

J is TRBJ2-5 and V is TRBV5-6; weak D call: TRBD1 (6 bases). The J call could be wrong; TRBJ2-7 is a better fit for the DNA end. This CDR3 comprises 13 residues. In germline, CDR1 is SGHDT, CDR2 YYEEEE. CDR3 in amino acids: CASSLKGAYEQYF. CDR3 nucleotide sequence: TGTGCCAGCAGCTTGAAGGGGGCCTACGAGCAGTACTTC.

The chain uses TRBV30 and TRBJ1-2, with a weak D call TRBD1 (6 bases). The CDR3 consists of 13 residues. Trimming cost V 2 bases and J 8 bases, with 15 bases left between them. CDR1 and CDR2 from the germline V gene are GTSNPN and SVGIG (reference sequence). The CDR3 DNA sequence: TGTGCCTGGAGTTTCGGACAGATTAACGGCTACACCTTC. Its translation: CAWSFGQINGYTF.

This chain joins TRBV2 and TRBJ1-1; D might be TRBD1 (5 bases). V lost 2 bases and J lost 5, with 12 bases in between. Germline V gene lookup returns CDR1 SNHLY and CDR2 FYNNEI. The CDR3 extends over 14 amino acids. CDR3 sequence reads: CASSETGLGTEAFF. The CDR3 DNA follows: TGTGCCAGCAGTGAAACAGGCCTGGGTACTGAAGCTTTCTTT.

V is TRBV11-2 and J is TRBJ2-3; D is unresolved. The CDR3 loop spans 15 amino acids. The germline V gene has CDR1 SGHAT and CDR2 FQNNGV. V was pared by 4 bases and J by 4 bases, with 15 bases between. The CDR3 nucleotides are TGTGCCAGCAGCTCCGCTAGGAGTGTTGCAGATACGCAGTATTTT. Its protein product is CASSSARSVADTQYF.

CDR3 amino acids: CASSKRVISSGNTIYF. The CDR3 bases are TGTGCCAGCAGCAAACGGGTGATTAGCTCTGGAAACACCATATATTTT. The chain has TRBV14 and TRBJ1-3; unclear D gene. The germline V and J ends were trimmed by 5 bases and 0 bases, with 14 bases remaining between them. This CDR3 is built from 16 residues. The germline V gene has CDR1 SGHDN and CDR2 FVKESK.

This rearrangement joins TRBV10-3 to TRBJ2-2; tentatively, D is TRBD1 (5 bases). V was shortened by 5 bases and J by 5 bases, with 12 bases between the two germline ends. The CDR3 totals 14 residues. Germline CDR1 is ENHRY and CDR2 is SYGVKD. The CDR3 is CAISRGLDTGELFF. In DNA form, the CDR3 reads TGTGCCATCAGTAGGGGCTTGGATACCGGGGAGCTGTTTTTT.

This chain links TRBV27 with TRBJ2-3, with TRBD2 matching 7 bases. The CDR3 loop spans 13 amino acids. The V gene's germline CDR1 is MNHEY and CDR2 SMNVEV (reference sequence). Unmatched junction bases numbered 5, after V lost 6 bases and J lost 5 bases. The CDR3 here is CASRWQRGDTQYF. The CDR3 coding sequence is TGTGCCAGCAGGTGGCAGCGGGGAGATACGCAGTATTTT.

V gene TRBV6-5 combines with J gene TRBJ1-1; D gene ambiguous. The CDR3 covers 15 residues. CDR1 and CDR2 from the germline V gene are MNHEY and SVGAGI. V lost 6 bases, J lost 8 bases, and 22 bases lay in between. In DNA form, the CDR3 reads TGTGCCAGCAGCCGCCTGTTCGCCGGGATCGTCGAAGCTTTCTTT. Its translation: CASSRLFAGIVEAFF.

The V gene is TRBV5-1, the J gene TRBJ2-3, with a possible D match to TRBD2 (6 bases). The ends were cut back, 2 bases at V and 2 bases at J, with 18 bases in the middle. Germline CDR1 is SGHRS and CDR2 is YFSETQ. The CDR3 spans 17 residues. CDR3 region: CASSFWRGRDYTDTQYF. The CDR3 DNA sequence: TGCGCCAGCAGCTTTTGGAGGGGCAGGGATTACACAGATACGCAGTATTTT.

As DNA, the CDR3 is TGTGCCAGCAGTGACTCCGGGACTAGCGGAAACAATGAGCAGTTCTTC. It codes for CASSDSGTSGNNEQFF. The V call is TRBV6-4, the J call TRBJ2-1; 11 bases are shared with TRBD2. This CDR3 is built from 16 residues. Germline V lookup: CDR1 MRHNA, CDR2 SNTAGT. With 0 bases clipped from V and 5 bases from J, the junction kept 3 bases outside the gene matches.

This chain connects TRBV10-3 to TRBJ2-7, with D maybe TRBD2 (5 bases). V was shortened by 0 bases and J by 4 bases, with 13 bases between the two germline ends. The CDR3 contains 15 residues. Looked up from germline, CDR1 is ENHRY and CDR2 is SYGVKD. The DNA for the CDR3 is TGTGCCATCAGTGAGTCGAGAGGGCCCCGGTACGAGCAGTACTTC. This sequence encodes CAISESRGPRYEQYF.

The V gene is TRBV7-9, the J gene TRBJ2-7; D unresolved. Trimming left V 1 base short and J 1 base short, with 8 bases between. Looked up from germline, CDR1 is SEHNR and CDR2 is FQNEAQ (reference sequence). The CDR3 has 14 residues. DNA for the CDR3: TGTGCCAGCAGCTTAGTTCCAACTTCCTACGAGCAGTACTTC. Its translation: CASSLVPTSYEQYF. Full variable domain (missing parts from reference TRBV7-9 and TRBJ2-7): DTGVSQNPRHKITKRGQNVTFRCDPISEHNRLYWYRQTLGQGPEFLTYFQNEAQLEKSRLLSDRFSAERPKGSFSTLEIQRTEQGDSAMYLCASSLVPTSYEQYFGPGTRLTVT.